This T cell receptor beta chain was sequenced during a study of blood T cell repertoires in COVID-19. Study context: The United States, Italy and Spain were the sources of the acute and convalescent COVID-19 samples. Nucleic acid was either cDNA or gDNA, and it came from T cells, B-cell-depleted T cells, or PBMCs.

Original analysis: Amplified reference gene primers provided the basis for estimating nucleated cell counts. Produced via immunoSEQ multiplex PCR; TCRdb's table is partial and in-frame only. V, J and clone size derive from that table, while D and trimming were established from the DNA sequence. The table includes around 270,000 clones, less than 90% detected once. This CDR3 contains 13 residues. Between the trimmed V and J ends, which lost 6 bases and 4 bases, there was a span of 10 bases. The germline CDR1 and CDR2 sequences are MNHEY and SMNVEV (reference sequence). Sequenced input: peripheral blood. The chain carries TRBV27 and TRBJ1-5, with unresolved D. This TCR derives from a woman between 40 and 50 years old who had recovered from COVID-19. CDR3 coding DNA: TGTGCCAGCAGGACACAAAGGAATCAGCCCCAGCATTTT. Protein: CASRTQRNQPQHF.